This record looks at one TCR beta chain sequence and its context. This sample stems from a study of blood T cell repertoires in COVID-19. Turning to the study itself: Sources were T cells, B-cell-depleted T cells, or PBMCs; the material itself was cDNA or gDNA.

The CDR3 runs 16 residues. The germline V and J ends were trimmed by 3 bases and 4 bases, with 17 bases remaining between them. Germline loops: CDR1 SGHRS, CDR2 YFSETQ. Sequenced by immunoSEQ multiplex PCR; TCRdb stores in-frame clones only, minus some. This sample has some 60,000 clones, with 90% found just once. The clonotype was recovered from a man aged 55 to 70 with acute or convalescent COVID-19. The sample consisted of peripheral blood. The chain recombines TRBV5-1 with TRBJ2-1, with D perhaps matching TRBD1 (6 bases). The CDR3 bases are TGCGCCAGCAGCTCCAGACAGGCGGACTCTTACAATGAGCAGTTCTTC. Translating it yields CASSSRQADSYNEQFF.